The clone carrying this TCR beta chain was detected ten times or more. What it binds is unknown. Amplification yielded TCR beta CDR3 regions, with RNA transcripts as the source. Primed by the HTBI set, a first-round RT-PCR was run on the TCR CDR3. MiXCR, run by TCRdb on the multiplex PCR reads, gives a single entry per CDR3 protein. The sample lists around 300,000 distinct CDR3 sequences, 12% to 15% occurring once. This entry comes from a study of T cells in Graves' hyperthyroidism and ophthalmopathy. Overall study context: Pretreatment peripheral blood was obtained at initial diagnosis.

The study's findings and limits: Model predictions of ophthalmopathy came a median approximately 6.8 months before onset.

Disease duration under 2 months; hyperthyroidism patients were aged 18 to 65. Germline-derived CDR1 and CDR2 are LGHDT and YNNKEL (reference sequence). The CDR3 loop spans 12 amino acids. V was cut by 4 bases and J by 6 bases, with 7 bases left in between. Sequencing input: blood. V and J are TRBV3-1 and TRBJ2-1; TRBD1 might be the D (5 bases). This TCR derives from a woman aged 40-49 years with Graves' hyperthyroidism. CDR3 residues: CASSPRANEQFF. CDR3 bases: TGTGCCAGCAGCCCCAGGGCCAATGAGCAGTTCTTC.